Following are 21 T cell receptor beta chains from one sample sequenced in a study of OX40 agonist ivuxolimab in advanced cancers. TCRdb's copy holds only in-frame clones and misses some; the assay was immunoSEQ multiplex PCR. The sample consists of about 84,000 clones, roughly 84% of them appearing once. The sequencing used CD4+ or CD8+ T cells sorted from blood, collected in a trial of the OX40 agonist ivuxolimab. The receptors here all came from an adult with an advanced solid tumor such as melanoma, head and neck, liver or kidney cancer.

The chain links TRBV11-1 to TRBJ2-5, with D perhaps TRBD2 (6 bases). The CDR3 is 14 amino acids. Per the germline V gene, CDR1 is SGHAT and CDR2 is FQDESV (reference sequence). Trimming shortened V by 4 bases and J by 5 bases, and 14 bases separated the two germline ends. This chain's CDR3 is CASSSLALGETQYF. In DNA, the CDR3 is TGTGCCAGCAGCTCCCTAGCGCTGGGGGAGACCCAGTACTTC.

The V gene is TRBV5-4, the J gene TRBJ1-2; TRBD1 matches at 8 bases. CDR1 and CDR2 from the germline V gene are SGHNT and YYREEE (reference sequence). The V gene end was trimmed by 4 bases and the J gene end by 6 bases; junction bases not matched to a gene: 11. The CDR3 sequence is 15 residues long. This CDR3 reads CASSPPLDRGNGYTF. The CDR3 nucleotides are TGTGCCAGCAGCCCTCCCTTAGACAGGGGAAATGGCTACACCTTC. Full variable domain (remainder filled in from reference TRBV5-4 and TRBJ1-2): ETGVTQSPTHLIKTRGQQVTLRCSSQSGHNTVSWYQQALGQGPQFIFQYYREEENGRGNFPPRFSGLQFPNYSSELNVNALELDDSALYLCASSPPLDRGNGYTFGSGTRLTVV.

The rearrangement joins TRBV5-1 to TRBJ2-1; no clear D gene. The germline gives CDR1 SGHRS, CDR2 YFSETQ. This CDR3 contains 12 residues. V lost 0 bases and J lost 6, with 4 bases in between. The CDR3 DNA follows: TGCGCCAGCAGCTTGGTTCCCAATGAGCAGTTCTTC. It yields the protein CASSLVPNEQFF.

The V and J genes are TRBV6-6 and TRBJ1-2; D gene unclear. The V gene's germline CDR1 is MNHNY and CDR2 SVGAGI (reference sequence). The CDR3 spans 14 residues. Trimming pared 9 bases from V and 1 base from J, leaving 15 bases between. CDR3 residues: CASRGLRDNYGYTF. In DNA, the CDR3 is TGTGCCAGTAGAGGATTAAGGGATAACTATGGCTACACCTTC.

The V gene is TRBV6-4, the J gene TRBJ1-5; unclear D gene. The CDR3 sequence is 13 residues long. The V end was cut by 4 bases, the J end by 4 bases, with 8 bases between. Per the germline V gene, CDR1 is MRHNA and CDR2 is SNTAGT. The chain's CDR3 is CASSVTGNQPQHF. Written as DNA, the CDR3 is TGTGCCAGCAGTGTTACGGGGAATCAGCCCCAGCATTTT.

This chain connects TRBV2 to TRBJ1-2; D not certain. Germline values: CDR1 SNHLY, CDR2 FYNNEI. CDR3 length: 14 residues. Trimming shortened V by 7 bases and J by 6 bases, and 18 bases separated the two germline ends. The CDR3 reads CASKVRESVDGYTF. CDR3 DNA sequence: TGTGCCAGCAAGGTGAGGGAATCAGTGGATGGCTACACCTTC.

The chain uses TRBV7-9 and TRBJ1-6; TRBD1 matches at 10 bases. Trimming at V came to 7 bases and at J to 9 bases, leaving 9 bases not matched to a gene. Germline V gene sequence: CDR1 SEHNR, CDR2 FQNEAQ (reference sequence). The CDR3 is 15 residues long. The CDR3 DNA reads as TGTGCCAGCACGGGACAGGGGCCGTTTGGTTCACCCCTCCACTTT. It translates to CASTGQGPFGSPLHF.

V gene TRBV6-1 combines with J gene TRBJ2-7, with D possibly being TRBD1 (7 bases). CDR1 and CDR2 (germline): MNHNS, SASEGT. CDR3 length: 14 amino acids. V lost 7 bases and J lost 2, with 15 bases in between. The CDR3 protein is CASTNGGQTYEQYF. The CDR3 DNA follows: TGTGCCAGCACGAACGGGGGACAGACCTACGAGCAGTACTTC.

V is TRBV6-1 and J is TRBJ2-3, with D perhaps matching TRBD1 or TRBD2 (6 bases each). Germline-derived CDR1 and CDR2 are MNHNS and SASEGT. V was clipped by 7 bases and J by 4 bases, with 12 bases between them. This CDR3 is built from 13 residues. The CDR3 loop reads CASKGGSADTQYF. The CDR3 coding sequence is TGTGCCAGCAAGGGGGGCAGCGCAGATACGCAGTATTTT.

The chain employs TRBV2 and TRBJ1-5, with 10 bases lining up with TRBD1. The CDR3 covers 15 residues. Germline CDR1 reads SNHLY; CDR2 reads FYNNEI. V lost 5 bases and J lost 6; bases outside the gene matches: 7. The CDR3: CASSMTGGRSQPQHF. The CDR3 coding sequence is TGTGCCAGCAGTATGACAGGGGGCAGGAGTCAGCCCCAGCATTTT.

The rearrangement uses TRBV30 and TRBJ1-5, with D possibly matching TRBD1 (5 bases). Trimming shortened V by 4 bases and J by 5 bases, and 21 bases separated the two germline ends. The CDR3 runs 16 residues. From germline, CDR1 is GTSNPN and CDR2 SVGIG (reference sequence). The CDR3 loop reads CAWTRRGTVGYQPQHF. DNA for the CDR3: TGTGCCTGGACTCGGCGGGGGACGGTGGGATATCAGCCCCAGCATTTT.

The rearrangement uses TRBV10-3 and TRBJ1-2; D might be TRBD1 (5 bases). The CDR3 contains 14 residues. V dropped 0 bases and J dropped 7 bases, with 12 bases sitting between them. The germline gives CDR1 ENHRY, CDR2 SYGVKD. The CDR3 DNA reads TGTGCCATCAGTGAGTCGACAGATAGTGGTGGCTACACCTTC. Protein: CAISESTDSGGYTF.

The chain carries TRBV28 and TRBJ1-5, with 7 bases aligning to TRBD1. V shed 5 bases, J shed 6 bases, and the junction held 10 bases outside the gene matches. Germline V lookup: CDR1 MDHEN, CDR2 SYDVKM. This CDR3 spans 15 amino acids. As DNA, the CDR3 is TGTGCCAGCAGTGTCCCTGACAGGGCACGTCAGCCCCAGCATTTT. Encoded protein: CASSVPDRARQPQHF.

The rearrangement links TRBV19 to TRBJ1-1; 11 bases are shared with TRBD1. The CDR3 covers 14 residues. Germline trimming cut 6 bases from V and 4 bases from J; bases unmatched to any gene: 4. Germline V gene sequence: CDR1 LNHDA, CDR2 SQIVND (reference sequence). CDR3: CASREGQGGTEAFF. DNA for the CDR3: TGTGCCAGTAGGGAGGGACAGGGGGGCACTGAAGCTTTCTTT.

The chain uses TRBV5-1 and TRBJ2-2, with D possibly TRBD1 on 6 matching bases. Germline V gene sequence: CDR1 SGHRS, CDR2 YFSETQ. The V end was cut by 1 base, the J end by 4 bases, with 11 bases between. The CDR3 has 15 amino acids. The CDR3 DNA sequence: TGCGCCAGCAGCTTGCAGGGGCGCATCACCGGGGAGCTGTTTTTT. This gives the protein CASSLQGRITGELFF.

V usage is TRBV28 and J usage is TRBJ1-2; D possibly corresponds to TRBD1 (5 bases). This CDR3 is 15 amino acids long. Germline V CDR1 and CDR2: MDHEN, SYDVKM. The V end lost 6 bases, the J end lost 2 bases, and 16 bases lay between the germline ends. CDR3 DNA sequence: TGTGCCAGCAGCCCCATTTCGAGGGGCAACTATGGCTACACCTTC. It is translated as CASSPISRGNYGYTF.

J is TRBJ2-3 and V is TRBV27; possibly TRBD2 for D (6 bases). Per the germline V gene, CDR1 is MNHEY and CDR2 is SMNVEV (reference sequence). This CDR3 spans 15 amino acids. Trimming stripped 4 bases from V and 2 bases from J, with 13 bases between. The CDR3 region is CASSWGVEHTDTQYF. The DNA of the CDR3 is TGTGCCAGCAGTTGGGGGGTCGAACACACAGATACGCAGTATTTT.

The rearrangement uses TRBV6-6 and TRBJ2-7; the match to TRBD1 covers 7 bases. Germline assignment: CDR1 MNHNY and CDR2 SVGAGI (reference sequence). V was pared by 5 bases and J by 3 bases, with 7 bases of the junction left unmatched. This CDR3 is built from 14 residues. CDR3 amino acids: CASSISTGDYEQYF. CDR3 nucleotides: TGTGCCAGCAGTATATCTACAGGGGACTACGAGCAGTACTTC.

This chain links TRBV5-4 with TRBJ1-1; D not certain. V was shortened by 3 bases and J by 0 bases, with 9 bases between the two germline ends. The germline V gene has CDR1 SGHNT and CDR2 YYREEE (reference sequence). This CDR3 has 14 amino acids. The CDR3 is CASSSKQMNTEAFF. The CDR3 DNA reads TGTGCCAGCAGCTCCAAGCAAATGAACACTGAAGCTTTCTTT.

The genes are TRBV14 and TRBJ1-2; D perhaps matches TRBD1 (5 bases). The V end was cut by 1 base, the J end by 13 bases, with 13 bases between. The V gene's germline CDR1 is SGHDN and CDR2 FVKESK. The CDR3 covers 12 residues. For the CDR3, the DNA is TGTGCCAGCAGCCAAGTCAGGGCCACGGCCACCTTC. The encoded protein is CASSQVRATATF.

This rearrangement joins TRBV28 to TRBJ1-2; tentative D call: TRBD1 (5 bases). Trimming removed 3 bases from V and 4 bases from J, with 12 bases in between. The CDR3 has 14 residues. From germline, CDR1 is MDHEN and CDR2 SYDVKM. The CDR3 sequence: CASSFEGRGYGYTF. The CDR3 DNA is TGTGCCAGCAGTTTCGAGGGGAGGGGCTATGGCTACACCTTC.